The entry below gives a single T cell receptor (beta chain) sequence along with its context. What it binds is not known. This entry belongs to a study of molecular identifiers for immune sequencing clone quantification. Notes on the study in general: Spike-in Jurkat TCR RNA from a single cell reportedly registered among approximately 1.1 million naive cells.

CD8+CD4-CCR7+CD45RA+ cells were sorted as naive CD8 T cells. CDR3 size: 13 residues. J was trimmed by 5 bases and V by 5 bases; bases with no gene match: 5. Germline assignment: CDR1 MNHEY and CDR2 SMNVEV (reference sequence). Bulk TCR libraries used previously described methods and listed TCR primers. TCRdb passed the PCR reads through MiXCR, listing each CDR3 protein once. The repertoire holds about 510,000 distinct CDR3 sequences, with about 25% as singletons. The TCR originated in a human donor in good health. Some libraries in this study had Jurkat cell RNA spiked in. Sequenced input: naive CD8+ T cells from blood, with Jurkat cell RNA spiked in. Documented subset: FACS-sorted CD8+CD4-CCR7+CD45RA+ naive T cells. The chain is built from TRBV27 and TRBJ1-1; 7 bases map to TRBD1. For the CDR3, the DNA is TGTGCCAGCAGTCTTTACAGGGGTACTGAAGCTTTCTTT. It codes for CASSLYRGTEAFF.